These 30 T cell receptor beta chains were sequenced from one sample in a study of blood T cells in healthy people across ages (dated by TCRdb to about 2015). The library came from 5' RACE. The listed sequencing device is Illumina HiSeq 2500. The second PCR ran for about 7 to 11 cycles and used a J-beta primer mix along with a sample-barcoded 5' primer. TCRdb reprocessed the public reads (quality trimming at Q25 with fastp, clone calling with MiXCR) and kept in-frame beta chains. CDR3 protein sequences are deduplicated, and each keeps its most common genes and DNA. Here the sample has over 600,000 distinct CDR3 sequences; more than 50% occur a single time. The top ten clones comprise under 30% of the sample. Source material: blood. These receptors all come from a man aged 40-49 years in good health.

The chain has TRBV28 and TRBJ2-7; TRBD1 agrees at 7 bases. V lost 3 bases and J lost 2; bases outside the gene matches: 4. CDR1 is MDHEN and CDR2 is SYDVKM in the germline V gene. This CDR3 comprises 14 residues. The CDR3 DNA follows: TGTGCCAGCAGTTTCACGAGGGGGCCCTACGAGCAGTACTTC. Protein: CASSFTRGPYEQYF.

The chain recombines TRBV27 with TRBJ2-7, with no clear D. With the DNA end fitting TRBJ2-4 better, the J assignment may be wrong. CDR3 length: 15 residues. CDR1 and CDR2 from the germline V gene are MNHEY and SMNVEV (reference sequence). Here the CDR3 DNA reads TGTGCCAGCAGTCTCACAGTAACCGGGAAAAACATTCAGTACTTC. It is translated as CASSLTVTGKNIQYF.

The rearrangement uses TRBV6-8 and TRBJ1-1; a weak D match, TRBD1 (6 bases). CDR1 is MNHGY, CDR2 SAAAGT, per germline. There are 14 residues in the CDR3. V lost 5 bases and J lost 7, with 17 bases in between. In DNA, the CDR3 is TGTGCCAGCAGTGCGACAGGTCTTTCGAGTGAAGCTTTCTTT. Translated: CASSATGLSSEAFF.

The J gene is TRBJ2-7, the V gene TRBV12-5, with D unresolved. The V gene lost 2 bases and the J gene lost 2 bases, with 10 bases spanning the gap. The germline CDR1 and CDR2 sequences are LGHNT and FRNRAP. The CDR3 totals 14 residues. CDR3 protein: CASGLNPKAYEQYF. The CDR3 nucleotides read TGTGCTAGTGGTTTGAACCCTAAGGCCTACGAGCAGTACTTC.

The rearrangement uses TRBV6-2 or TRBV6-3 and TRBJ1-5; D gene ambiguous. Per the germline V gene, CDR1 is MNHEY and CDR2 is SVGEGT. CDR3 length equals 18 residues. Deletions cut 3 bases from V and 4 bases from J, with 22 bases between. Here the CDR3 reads CASSYGQAALELNQPQHF. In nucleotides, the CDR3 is TGTGCCAGCAGTTATGGGCAGGCCGCCCTGGAACTAAATCAGCCCCAGCATTTT.

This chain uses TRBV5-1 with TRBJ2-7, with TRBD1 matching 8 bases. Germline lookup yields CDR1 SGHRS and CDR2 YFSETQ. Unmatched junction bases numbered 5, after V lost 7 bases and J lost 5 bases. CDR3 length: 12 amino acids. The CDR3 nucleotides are TGCGCCAGCGGACAGGGTCGGGACGAGCAGTACTTC. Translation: CASGQGRDEQYF.

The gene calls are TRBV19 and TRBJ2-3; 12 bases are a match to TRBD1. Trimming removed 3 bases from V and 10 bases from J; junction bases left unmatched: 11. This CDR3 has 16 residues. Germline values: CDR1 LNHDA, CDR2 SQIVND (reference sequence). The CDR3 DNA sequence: TGTGCCAGTAGTATCCCGGGACAGGGGGCTGGTATTGCGCAGTATTTT. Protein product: CASSIPGQGAGIAQYF.

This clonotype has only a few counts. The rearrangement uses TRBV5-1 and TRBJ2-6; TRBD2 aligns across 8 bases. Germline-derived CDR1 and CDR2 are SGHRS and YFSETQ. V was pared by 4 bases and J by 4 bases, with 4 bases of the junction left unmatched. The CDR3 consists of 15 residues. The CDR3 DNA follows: TGCGCCAGCAGCCTAACTAGCGGCGGGGCCAACGTCCTGACTTTC. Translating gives CASSLTSGGANVLTF. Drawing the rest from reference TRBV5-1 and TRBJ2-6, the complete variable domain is KAGVTQTPRYLIKTRGQQVTLSCSPISGHRSVSWYQQTPGQGLQFLFEYFSETQRNKGNFPGRFSGRQFSNSRSEMNVSTLELGDSALYLCASSLTSGGANVLTFGAGSRLTVL.

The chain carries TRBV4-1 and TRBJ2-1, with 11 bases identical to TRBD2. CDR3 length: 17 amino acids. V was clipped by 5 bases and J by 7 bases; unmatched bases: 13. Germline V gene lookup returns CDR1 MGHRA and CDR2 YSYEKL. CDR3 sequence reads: CASSALTTSGSGNEQFF. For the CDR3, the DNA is TGCGCCAGCAGCGCCCTAACTACTAGCGGGAGTGGTAATGAGCAGTTCTTC.

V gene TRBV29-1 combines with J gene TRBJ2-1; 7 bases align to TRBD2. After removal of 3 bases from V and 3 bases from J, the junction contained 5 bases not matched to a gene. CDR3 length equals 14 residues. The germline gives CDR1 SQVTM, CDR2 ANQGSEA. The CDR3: CSVERLALYNEQFF. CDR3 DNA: TGCAGCGTTGAGAGACTAGCCCTCTACAATGAGCAGTTCTTC.

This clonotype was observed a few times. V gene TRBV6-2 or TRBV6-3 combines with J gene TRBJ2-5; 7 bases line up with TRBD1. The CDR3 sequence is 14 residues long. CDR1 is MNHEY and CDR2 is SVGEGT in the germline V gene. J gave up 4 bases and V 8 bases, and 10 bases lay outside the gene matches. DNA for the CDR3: TGTGCCAGCGGGAAGATAGGGACAGCAGAGACCCAGTACTTC. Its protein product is CASGKIGTAETQYF.

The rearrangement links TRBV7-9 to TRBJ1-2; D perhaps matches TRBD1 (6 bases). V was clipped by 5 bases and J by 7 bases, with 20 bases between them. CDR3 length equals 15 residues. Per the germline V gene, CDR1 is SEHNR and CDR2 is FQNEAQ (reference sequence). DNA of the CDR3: TGTGCCAGCAGCCCCCTTAGAGGGGGATGGGGTGGCTACACCTTC. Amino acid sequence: CASSPLRGGWGGYTF.

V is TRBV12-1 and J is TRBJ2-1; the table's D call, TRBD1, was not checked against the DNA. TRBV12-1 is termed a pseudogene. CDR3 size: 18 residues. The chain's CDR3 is CASRFRVWWGDWCNEQFF. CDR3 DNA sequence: TGTGCCAGCAGATTTAGGGTCTGGTGGGGGGATTGGTGCAATGAGCAGTTCTTC.

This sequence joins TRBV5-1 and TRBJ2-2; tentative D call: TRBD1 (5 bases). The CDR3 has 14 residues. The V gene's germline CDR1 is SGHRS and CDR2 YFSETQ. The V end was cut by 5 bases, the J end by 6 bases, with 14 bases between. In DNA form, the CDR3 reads TGCGCCAGCAGGCAGGGAAGGGGTGCCGGGGAGCTGTTTTTT. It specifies CASRQGRGAGELFF.

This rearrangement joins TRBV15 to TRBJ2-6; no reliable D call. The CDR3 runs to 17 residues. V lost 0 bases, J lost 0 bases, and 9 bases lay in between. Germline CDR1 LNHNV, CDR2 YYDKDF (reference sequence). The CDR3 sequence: CATSRDLSSSGANVLTF. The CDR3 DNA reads TGTGCCACCAGCAGAGATCTTTCTAGCTCTGGGGCCAACGTCCTGACTTTC.

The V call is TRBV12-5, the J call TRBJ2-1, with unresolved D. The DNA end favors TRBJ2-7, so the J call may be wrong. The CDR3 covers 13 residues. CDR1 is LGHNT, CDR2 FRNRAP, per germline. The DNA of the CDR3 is TGTGCTAGTGGCCCCAGCTCCTACAATGAGCAGTACTTC. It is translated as CASGPSSYNEQYF.

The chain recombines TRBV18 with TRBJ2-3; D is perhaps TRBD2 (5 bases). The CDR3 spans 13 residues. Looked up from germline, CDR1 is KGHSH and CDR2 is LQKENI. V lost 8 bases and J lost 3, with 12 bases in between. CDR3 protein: CASAPGITDTQYF. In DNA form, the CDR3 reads TGTGCCAGCGCGCCGGGGATTACAGATACGCAGTATTTT.

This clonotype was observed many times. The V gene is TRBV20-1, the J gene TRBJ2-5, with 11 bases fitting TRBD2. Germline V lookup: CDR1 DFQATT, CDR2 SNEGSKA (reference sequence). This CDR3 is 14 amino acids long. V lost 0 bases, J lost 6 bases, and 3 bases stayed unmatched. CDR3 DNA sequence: TGCAGTGCTAGAGAACTAGCGGGGGTGAAGACCCAGTACTTC. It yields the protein CSARELAGVKTQYF.

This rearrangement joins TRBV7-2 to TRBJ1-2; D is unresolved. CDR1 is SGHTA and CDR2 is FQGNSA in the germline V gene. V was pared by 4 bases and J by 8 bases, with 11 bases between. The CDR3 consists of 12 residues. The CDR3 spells CASSSLGSGYTF. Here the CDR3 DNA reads TGTGCCAGCAGCTCTCTGGGGAGCGGCTACACCTTC. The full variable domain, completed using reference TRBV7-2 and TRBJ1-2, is GAGVSQSPSNKVTEKGKDVELRCDPISGHTALYWYRQSLGQGLEFLIYFQGNSAPDKSGLPSDRFSAERTGGSVSTLTIQRTQQEDSAVYLCASSSLGSGYTFGSGTRLTVV.

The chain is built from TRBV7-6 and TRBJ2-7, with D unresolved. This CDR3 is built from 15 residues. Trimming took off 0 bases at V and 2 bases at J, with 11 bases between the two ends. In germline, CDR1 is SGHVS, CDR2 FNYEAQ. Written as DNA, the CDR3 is TGTGCCAGCAGCTTAGCAGGCTCTGCACCCTACGAGCAGTACTTC. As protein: CASSLAGSAPYEQYF. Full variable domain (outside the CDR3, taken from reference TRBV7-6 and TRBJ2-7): GAGVSQSPRYKVTKRGQDVALRCDPISGHVSLYWYRQALGQGPEFLTYFNYEAQQDKSGLPNDRFSAERPEGSISTLTIQRTEQRDSAMYRCASSLAGSAPYEQYFGPGTRLTVT.

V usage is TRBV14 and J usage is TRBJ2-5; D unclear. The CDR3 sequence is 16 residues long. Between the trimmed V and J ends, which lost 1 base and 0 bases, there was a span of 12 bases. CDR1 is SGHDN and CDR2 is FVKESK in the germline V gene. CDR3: CASSQGSGLYQETQYF. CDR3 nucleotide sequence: TGTGCCAGCAGCCAAGGGTCCGGGCTGTACCAAGAGACCCAGTACTTC.

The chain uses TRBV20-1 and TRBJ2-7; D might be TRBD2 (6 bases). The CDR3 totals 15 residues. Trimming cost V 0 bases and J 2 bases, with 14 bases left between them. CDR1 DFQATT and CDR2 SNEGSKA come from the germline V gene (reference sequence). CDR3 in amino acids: CSAREGVTSPYEQYF. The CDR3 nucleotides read TGCAGTGCTAGAGAAGGTGTGACTAGTCCCTACGAGCAGTACTTC.

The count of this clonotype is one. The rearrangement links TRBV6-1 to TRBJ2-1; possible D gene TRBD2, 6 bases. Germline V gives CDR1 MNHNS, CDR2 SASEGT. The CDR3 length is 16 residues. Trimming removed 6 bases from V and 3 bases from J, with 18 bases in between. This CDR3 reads CASRFPPGLRYNEQFF. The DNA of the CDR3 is TGTGCCAGCAGGTTCCCCCCGGGACTCCGCTACAATGAGCAGTTCTTC.

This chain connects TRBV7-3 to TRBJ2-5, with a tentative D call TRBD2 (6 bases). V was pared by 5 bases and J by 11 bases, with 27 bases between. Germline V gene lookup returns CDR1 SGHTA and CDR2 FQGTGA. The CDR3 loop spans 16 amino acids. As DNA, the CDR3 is TGTGCCAGCAGCAGGGACGGCGGGATCAGGCGGAATGAGCAGTACTTC. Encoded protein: CASSRDGGIRRNEQYF.

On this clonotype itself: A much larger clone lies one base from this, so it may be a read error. CDR3 DNA: TGCAGTGCCGGCGGCGCTCGGCAGTACTTC. Translated, it gives CSAGGARQYF. V gene TRBV20-1 combines with J gene TRBJ2-5; D is uncertain. The CDR3 spans 10 residues. V was clipped by 6 bases and J by 11 bases, with 13 bases between them. Germline V CDR1 and CDR2: DFQATT, SNEGSKA (reference sequence).

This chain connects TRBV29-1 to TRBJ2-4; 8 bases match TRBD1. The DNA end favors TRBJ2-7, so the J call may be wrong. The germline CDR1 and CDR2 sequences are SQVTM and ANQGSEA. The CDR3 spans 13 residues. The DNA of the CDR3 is TGCAGCGCCCAAGACAGGGGTATTAACGAGCAGTACTTC. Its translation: CSAQDRGINEQYF.

The CDR3 region is CASRPGTHYGYTF. The CDR3 region has the DNA TGTGCCAGCAGACCGGGGACCCACTATGGCTACACCTTC. The genes are TRBV12-3 or TRBV12-4 and TRBJ1-2; maybe TRBD1 (5 bases). Trimming shortened V by 6 bases and J by 3 bases, and 11 bases separated the two germline ends. This CDR3 is 13 amino acids long.

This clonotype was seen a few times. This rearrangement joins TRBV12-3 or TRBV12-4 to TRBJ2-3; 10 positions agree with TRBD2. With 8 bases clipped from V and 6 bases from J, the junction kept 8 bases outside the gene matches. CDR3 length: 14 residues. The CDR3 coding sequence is TGTGCCAGCCTAGGACTAGCGGCCATTGATACGCAGTATTTT. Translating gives CASLGLAAIDTQYF.

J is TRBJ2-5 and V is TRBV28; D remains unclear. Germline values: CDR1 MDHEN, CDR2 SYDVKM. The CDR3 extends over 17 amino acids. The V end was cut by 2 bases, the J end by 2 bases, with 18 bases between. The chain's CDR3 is CASSLSLVIRMQETQYF. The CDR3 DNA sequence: TGTGCCAGCAGTTTAAGTTTGGTGATTCGGATGCAAGAGACCCAGTACTTC. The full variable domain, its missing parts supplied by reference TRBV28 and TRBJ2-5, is DVKVTQSSRYLVKRTGEKVFLECVQDMDHENMFWYRQDPGLGLRLIYFSYDVKMKEKGDIPEGYSVSREKKERFSLILESASTNQTSMYLCASSLSLVIRMQETQYFGPGTRLLVL.

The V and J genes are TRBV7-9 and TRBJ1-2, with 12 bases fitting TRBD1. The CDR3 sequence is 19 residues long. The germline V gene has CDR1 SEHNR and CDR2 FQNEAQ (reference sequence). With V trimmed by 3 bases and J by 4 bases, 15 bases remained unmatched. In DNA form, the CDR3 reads TGTGCCAGCAGCTTGGACGTCGGGACAGGGGGCGCTTGGCGCTATGGCTACACCTTC. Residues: CASSLDVGTGGAWRYGYTF.